This T cell receptor beta chain was retrieved from a study of T cells in Graves' hyperthyroidism and ophthalmopathy. Looking at the study overall: Specimen type is peripheral blood, collected at initial diagnosis prior to any treatment.

The length of the CDR3 is 18 residues. Germline V lookup: CDR1 MNHNY, CDR2 SVGAGI (reference sequence). V was clipped by 2 bases and J by 0 bases, with 19 bases between them. Many counts were recorded for this clonotype. Regions amplified from RNA transcripts were the TCR beta CDR3 regions. The HTBI set primed first-round TCR CDR3 RT-PCR. TCRdb passed the multiplex PCR reads through MiXCR, listing each CDR3 protein once. The sample lists about 55,000 distinct CDR3 sequences, approximately 57% occurring once. In making diagnoses, clinical symptoms, serum thyroxine and TRAb, thyroid ultrasound and orbital computed tomography were all used.

The chain couples TRBV6-6 to TRBJ1-1; D unresolved. Sequencing was performed on blood. The receptor was derived from a woman in her sixties with Graves' ophthalmopathy. CDR3 in DNA: TGTGCCAGCAGTTACGGACCGGGGTCGCAAAGGGTGAACACTGAAGCTTTCTTT. Residues: CASSYGPGSQRVNTEAFF.